This TCR beta chain originates from a study of blood T cell repertoires in COVID-19. Turning to the study itself: Specimens from acute and convalescent COVID-19 originated in the United States, Italy and Spain. The analysed material was cDNA or gDNA that came from T cells, B-cell-depleted T cells, or PBMCs.

Germline V gene data show CDR1 as ENHRY and CDR2 as SYGVKD. This CDR3 is built from 14 residues. J was trimmed by 2 bases and V by 4 bases; bases with no gene match: 3. Only one count was recorded for this clone. Repertoires were generated with immunoSEQ multiplex PCR, while TCRdb's copy carries only in-frame clones and drops some. The repertoire includes roughly 150,000 clones, 70% to 90% of them detected once, and approximately 2% sits in the top ten. The chain uses TRBV10-3 and TRBJ2-7; 9 nucleotides agree with TRBD2. The source is a man aged 50 to 60 who had recovered from COVID-19. The sample was peripheral blood. The chain's CDR3 is CAISGTSVTYEQYF. The CDR3 region has the DNA TGTGCCATCAGTGGGACTAGCGTTACCTACGAGCAGTACTTC.